What follows are 9 T cell receptor beta chains derived from one specimen sequenced in a study of technical replicates of blood from four donors. Repertoires were generated with immunoSEQ multiplex PCR, while TCRdb's copy carries only in-frame clones and drops some. The data hold tens of thousands of clones, with more than 75% observed a single time. The sample consisted of PBMCs. The source is a human donor in good health. Some clones in this sample may be carry-over from other donors' samples.

This chain links TRBV2 with TRBJ2-3; D uncertain. The germline V gene has CDR1 SNHLY and CDR2 FYNNEI. V shed 6 bases and J shed 2 bases, with 9 bases lying between them. The CDR3 runs 13 residues. The CDR3 DNA follows: TGTGCCAGCAGCTTCCCTTTCACAGATACGCAGTATTTT. This sequence encodes CASSFPFTDTQYF.

The chain joins TRBV19 to TRBJ2-1; maybe TRBD1 (6 bases). In germline, CDR1 is LNHDA, CDR2 SQIVND (reference sequence). V lost 6 bases to trimming and J lost 6 bases, with 12 bases between them. This CDR3 contains 13 residues. CDR3 DNA sequence: TGTGCCAGTAGACCGGGACACCGCAATGAGCAGTTCTTC. Translating it yields CASRPGHRNEQFF.

The rearrangement links TRBV10-3 to TRBJ1-5; unclear D gene. The CDR3 has 13 residues. V shed 10 bases and J shed 6 bases, with 16 bases lying between them. Per germline, CDR1 ENHRY and CDR2 SYGVKD. In nucleotides, the CDR3 is TGTGCCAGCGCGAACGGGGAGGGTCAGCCCCAGCATTTT. This encodes CASANGEGQPQHF.

The CDR3 loop is CASSSNNDQPQHF. The CDR3 region has the DNA TGTGCCAGCAGTTCAAACAACGATCAGCCCCAGCATTTT. This chain links TRBV6-5 with TRBJ1-5, with D uncertain. Trimming pared 4 bases from V and 5 bases from J, leaving 9 bases between. Germline-derived CDR1 and CDR2 are MNHEY and SVGAGI. There are 13 residues in the CDR3.

The chain employs TRBV14 and TRBJ2-1, with D perhaps matching TRBD2 (6 bases). Per the germline V gene, CDR1 is SGHDN and CDR2 is FVKESK. This CDR3 contains 17 residues. Between the trimmed V and J ends, which lost 1 base and 9 bases, there was a span of 22 bases. CDR3 protein: CASSQGSPREGFLEQFF. The CDR3 DNA is TGTGCCAGCAGCCAAGGATCACCGCGGGAAGGGTTTCTTGAGCAGTTCTTC.

The chain has TRBV4-2 and TRBJ2-1, with 15 bases that match TRBD2. The CDR3 runs 16 residues. Germline CDR1 reads LGHNA; CDR2 reads YNFKEQ. V shed 3 bases, J shed 8 bases, and the junction held 5 bases outside the gene matches. DNA for the CDR3: TGTGCCAGCAGCCAGGGCGGGACTAGCGGGGGGCATGAGCAGTTCTTC. Translated, it gives CASSQGGTSGGHEQFF.

The rearrangement joins TRBV11-2 to TRBJ1-2; a weak D match, TRBD1 (6 bases). V was trimmed by 2 bases and J by 5 bases, leaving 9 bases between them. Germline loops: CDR1 SGHAT, CDR2 FQNNGV. This CDR3 comprises 13 residues. In DNA, the CDR3 is TGTGCCAGCAGCTTACAGGGGCCATATGGCTACACCTTC. Translation gives CASSLQGPYGYTF.

The V call is TRBV29-1, the J call TRBJ2-1, with 15 nucleotides matching TRBD2. The germline gives CDR1 SQVTM, CDR2 ANQGSEA. The ends lost 4 bases at V and 10 bases at J; junction bases unmatched: 8. This CDR3 comprises 15 residues. CDR3 protein: CSVVGWGLAGGEQFF. DNA for the CDR3: TGCAGCGTTGTTGGTTGGGGACTAGCGGGGGGCGAGCAGTTCTTC.

V usage is TRBV12-5 and J usage is TRBJ1-2; 7 positions match TRBD1. This CDR3 has 15 amino acids. The ends lost 1 base at V and 1 base at J; junction bases unmatched: 3. Germline CDR1 reads LGHNT; CDR2 reads FRNRAP. CDR3 in DNA: TGTGCTAGTGGTTTGGAGGGGGCCGGTAACTATGGCTACACCTTC. It yields the protein CASGLEGAGNYGYTF.